Listed below are T cell receptor beta chains from one sample, sequenced in a study of T cells in Graves' hyperthyroidism and ophthalmopathy. One entry per CDR3 protein results from TCRdb running MiXCR on the multiplex PCR reads. The sample carries roughly 170,000 distinct CDR3 sequences, about 17% recorded once. The sequencing input was blood. These receptors were obtained from a woman aged 50 to 60 with Graves' hyperthyroidism. The CDR3 runs from the conserved cysteine through the conserved F or W. A D gene is named only where the DNA matches it firmly. The size field is filled for only some rows; it gives once, few, many or a size class.

v_call	cdr3_length	d_call	clone_size	j_call	cdr3_aa	cdr3_nt
TRBV6-1	16	TRBD1	many	TRBJ1-3	CASSDPDRYSGNTIYF	TGTGCCAGCAGCGACCCGGACAGGTACTCTGGAAACACCATATATTTT
TRBV5-1	14	TRBD2	few	TRBJ2-1	CASSLAGGWNEQFF	TGCGCCAGCAGCTTAGCGGGGGGGTGGAATGAGCAGTTCTTC
TRBV29-1	14	TRBD1	many	TRBJ1-6	CSVRDRGSDSPLHF	TGCAGCGTCCGGGACAGGGGCTCTGATTCACCCCTCCACTTT
TRBV20-1	13	TRBD1	NA	TRBJ1-2	CSAFGQDNYGYTF	TGCAGTGCCTTTGGACAGGATAACTATGGCTACACCTTC
TRBV11-1	14	NA	NA	TRBJ1-1	CASSLWDSNTEAFF	TGTGCCAGCAGCTTATGGGACTCGAACACTGAAGCTTTCTTT
TRBV11-2	11	TRBD2	many	TRBJ2-1	CASSQGLDEFF	TGTGCCAGCAGCCAGGGACTAGACGAGTTCTTC
TRBV5-1	14	TRBD1	many	TRBJ1-1	CASSSDRGQGEAFF	TGCGCCAGCAGTAGCGACAGGGGGCAAGGTGAAGCTTTCTTT
TRBV3-1	15	TRBD2	NA	TRBJ2-5	CASSLLAGRQETQYF	TGTGCCAGCAGCCTTCTAGCGGGTCGCCAAGAGACCCAGTACTTC
TRBV2	14	TRBD2	many	TRBJ2-3	CASLPSGGTDTQYF	TGTGCCAGCCTCCCCAGCGGGGGGACAGATACGCAGTATTTT
TRBV18	14	NA	many	TRBJ1-4	CASSPGQGHEKLFF	TGTGCCAGCTCACCGGGGCAGGGCCATGAAAAACTGTTTTTT
TRBV19	14	TRBD2	many	TRBJ2-3	CASKREGTTDTQYF	TGTGCCAGTAAAAGGGAGGGAACCACAGATACGCAGTATTTT
TRBV7-3	14	TRBD1	many	TRBJ2-2	CASSLQGATGELFF	TGTGCCAGCAGCTTACAGGGGGCTACCGGGGAGCTGTTTTTT
TRBV5-5	13	NA	many	TRBJ1-2	CASSATRRDGYTF	TGTGCCAGCAGCGCTACAAGGCGAGATGGCTACACCTTC
TRBV7-3	15	NA	NA	TRBJ2-3	CASSPGLYRADTQYF	TGTGCCAGCAGCCCCGGACTGTATCGGGCAGATACGCAGTATTTT
TRBV20-1	16	TRBD1	many	TRBJ1-6	CSGGTGRMGWNSPLHF	TGCAGTGGGGGGACAGGGAGGATGGGCTGGAATTCACCCCTCCACTTT
TRBV27	16	NA	NA	TRBJ2-3	CASSFLSTGPGDTQYF	TGTGCCAGCAGTTTCCTCTCCACAGGTCCGGGTGATACGCAGTATTTT
TRBV12-3/TRBV12-4	14	TRBD1	many	TRBJ1-6	CASSPGQNNSPLHF	TGTGCCAGCAGCCCGGGACAGAATAATTCACCCCTCCACTTT
TRBV2	15	TRBD1	many	TRBJ2-1	CASRLTGSFYNEQFF	TGTGCCAGCAGGCTGACAGGGTCCTTCTACAATGAGCAGTTCTTC
TRBV5-1	17	TRBD2	many	TRBJ2-5	CASSRGSSGGPQETQYF	TGCGCCAGCAGCCGAGGATCTAGCGGGGGCCCGCAAGAGACCCAGTACTTC
TRBV27	13	NA	many	TRBJ1-2	CASSYSGNYGYTF	TGTGCCAGCAGTTATTCTGGGAACTATGGCTACACCTTC
TRBV20-1	11	NA	many	TRBJ2-1	CSAPRVNEQFF	TGCAGTGCTCCGCGGGTAAATGAGCAGTTCTTC
TRBV13	16	TRBD2	many	TRBJ2-5	CASSSRLAGGQETQYF	TGTGCCAGCAGCTCCAGACTAGCGGGGGGCCAAGAGACCCAGTACTTC
TRBV5-6	17	NA	NA	TRBJ1-2	CASSSGGSATVNYGYTF	TGTGCCAGCAGCTCCGGAGGTTCTGCGACAGTTAACTATGGCTACACCTTC
TRBV29-1	13	TRBD1	NA	TRBJ2-1	CSVVRQGFGEQFF	TGCAGCGTTGTTCGACAGGGGTTCGGTGAGCAGTTCTTC
TRBV19	14	TRBD2	many	TRBJ2-3	CASRARGGSDTQYF	TGTGCCAGTAGGGCGCGGGGGGGATCAGATACGCAGTATTTT
TRBV6-1	14	NA	many	TRBJ2-3	CASNDDRVTDTQYF	TGTGCCAGCAATGACGACAGAGTCACAGATACGCAGTATTTT
TRBV2	14	TRBD1	many	TRBJ1-2	CASSDVDRGGGYTF	TGTGCCAGCAGTGATGTGGACAGGGGGGGGGGCTACACCTTC
TRBV5-1	15	TRBD2	many	TRBJ2-3	CASSPLAGVTDTQYF	TGCGCCAGCAGCCCTTTAGCGGGGGTCACAGATACGCAGTATTTT
TRBV6-2/TRBV6-3	16	TRBD2	many	TRBJ2-5	CASSYGPAGGQETQYF	TGTGCCAGCAGTTACGGACCGGCGGGGGGGCAAGAGACCCAGTACTTC
TRBV6-1	14	NA	many	TRBJ1-1	CASSELSFGEKAFF	TGTGCCAGCAGTGAATTAAGTTTTGGGGAGAAAGCTTTCTTT
TRBV2	13	NA	many	TRBJ1-5	CASRKDGNQPQHF	TGTGCCAGCAGAAAGGACGGGAATCAGCCCCAGCATTTT
TRBV7-3	15	TRBD2	many	TRBJ2-1	CASSPGLAGEHEQFF	TGTGCCAGCAGCCCCGGACTAGCGGGGGAGCATGAGCAGTTCTTC
TRBV5-4	14	NA	few	TRBJ1-1	CASRPGTANTEALF	TGTGCCAGCAGACCAGGGACGGCAAACACTGAAGCTCTCTTT
TRBV6-1	14	TRBD1	many	TRBJ1-3	CASKWTGAYDTIYF	TGTGCCAGCAAGTGGACAGGGGCGTACGACACCATATATTTT
TRBV20-1	12	NA	NA	TRBJ2-2	CSANTNTGELFF	TGCAGTGCCAACACGAACACCGGGGAGCTGTTTTTT
TRBV5-1	14	NA	many	TRBJ2-3	CASSLSTATDTQYF	TGCGCCAGCAGCTTGTCGACAGCCACAGATACGCAGTATTTT
TRBV5-1	14	TRBD1	many	TRBJ2-1	CASSFSGTGKEQFF	TGCGCCAGCAGCTTCTCCGGGACAGGGAAGGAGCAGTTCTTC